What follows are 25 T cell receptor beta chains derived from one specimen sequenced in a study of shared clonotypes between healthy human individuals. Naive CD8 isolation took CD45RO-negative cells positively selected for CCR7 and excluded terminally differentiated effector memory CD45RA+ cells. The data were produced by immunoSEQ multiplex PCR, yet TCRdb's version contains in-frame clones alone and is incomplete. The repertoire consists of about 2,200,000 clones, with approximately 94% occurring once and the leading ten covering around 1.7%. Sequencing used naive CD8+ T cells from PBMCs. These receptors all come from a man younger than 30 in good health. Some clones in this sample may be carry-over from other donors' samples.

The chain employs TRBV19 and TRBJ2-3; 10 bases are a match to TRBD2. Trimming took 3 bases from V and 3 from J; bases not matched to a gene: 18. Germline V gene sequence: CDR1 LNHDA, CDR2 SQIVND (reference sequence). The length of the CDR3 is 20 residues. CDR3: CASSIKLLTIAGGGTDTQYF. The DNA for the CDR3 is TGTGCCAGTAGTATCAAGCTTCTCACAATAGCGGGAGGCGGGACAGATACGCAGTATTTT.

Here the CDR3 reads CASSPRDRAGNIQYF. In nucleotides, the CDR3 is TGTGCCAGCAGCCCCAGGGACAGGGCAGGAAACATTCAGTACTTC. The rearrangement joins TRBV11-2 to TRBJ2-4, with TRBD1 matching over 9 bases. Germline-derived CDR1 and CDR2 are SGHAT and FQNNGV. The trim removed 5 bases at V and 6 bases at J, leaving 8 bases unmatched. This CDR3 spans 15 amino acids. Using reference TRBV11-2 and TRBJ2-4 for the parts outside the CDR3, the full variable domain is EAGVAQSPRYKIIEKRQSVAFWCNPISGHATLYWYQQILGQGPKLLIQFQNNGVVDDSQLPKDRFSAERLKGVDSTLKIQPAKLEDSAVYLCASSPRDRAGNIQYFGAGTRLSVL.

Points on this clone: The sample holds other DNA sequences that translate to the same CDR3. This rearrangement joins TRBV27 to TRBJ1-1; D may be TRBD1 (6 bases). V shed 3 bases and J shed 5 bases, with 13 bases lying between them. The CDR3 runs 14 residues. Germline-derived CDR1 and CDR2 are MNHEY and SMNVEV (reference sequence). CDR3: CASSLGGGWTEAFF. CDR3 sequence (DNA): TGTGCCAGCAGTTTGGGAGGGGGGTGGACTGAAGCTTTCTTT.

The chain uses TRBV2 and TRBJ2-7, with a possible D match to TRBD1 (6 bases). Germline CDR1 is SNHLY and CDR2 is FYNNEI. V was clipped by 10 bases and J by 1 base, with 14 bases between them. The CDR3 has 13 residues. The CDR3: CATMNRVSYEQYF. The CDR3 DNA reads TGTGCCACCATGAACAGGGTTTCCTACGAGCAGTACTTC.

This clone was counted a single time. The chain carries TRBV27 and TRBJ1-1, with D maybe TRBD1 (5 bases). Trimming stripped 5 bases from V and 3 bases from J, with 10 bases between. Germline assignment: CDR1 MNHEY and CDR2 SMNVEV (reference sequence). The CDR3 has 13 residues. This CDR3 reads CASSTSGHTEAFF. CDR3 coding DNA: TGTGCCAGCAGTACCTCAGGGCACACTGAAGCTTTCTTT.

A word on this clone: The same CDR3 is also encoded by other DNA sequences in this sample. This rearrangement joins TRBV9 to TRBJ1-5; D gene uncertain. The CDR3 consists of 15 residues. Trimming took off 0 bases at V and 0 bases at J, with 7 bases between the two ends. The germline V gene has CDR1 SGDLS and CDR2 YYNGEE. In nucleotides, the CDR3 is TGTGCCAGCAGCGTAGGAGCTGATAGCAATCAGCCCCAGCATTTT. Amino acids: CASSVGADSNQPQHF.

The chain recombines TRBV5-8 with TRBJ1-1; weak D call: TRBD1 (5 bases). Trimming removed 3 bases at V and 0 bases at J, with 9 bases between. Germline V CDR1 and CDR2: SGHTS, YDEGEE. This CDR3 region has 14 residues. In DNA, the CDR3 is TGTGCCAGCAGCTACTCGACAGTGAACACTGAAGCTTTCTTT. Translation: CASSYSTVNTEAFF.

The chain carries TRBV4-3 and TRBJ2-5, with D possibly matching TRBD2 (5 bases). Germline V gene data show CDR1 as LGHNA and CDR2 as YSLEER. The CDR3 runs to 15 residues. Trimming took 0 bases from V and 3 from J, leaving 11 bases between them. The CDR3 DNA follows: TGCGCCAGCAGCCAAGATTTCGGGGTGGAAGAGACCCAGTACTTC. Translated: CASSQDFGVEETQYF.

This clone was detected only once. This chain joins TRBV4-1 and TRBJ2-2; TRBD2 is a possible D gene (6 bases). Germline V gene lookup returns CDR1 MGHRA and CDR2 YSYEKL. Deletions cut 0 bases from V and 3 bases from J, with 29 bases between. The CDR3 loop spans 22 amino acids. CDR3 sequence (DNA): TGCGCCAGCAGCCAAGACCCGCTGCCCGGGCTAGCGACCGTAGGTTACACCGGGGAGCTGTTTTTT. Translating it yields CASSQDPLPGLATVGYTGELFF.

The rearrangement joins TRBV9 to TRBJ2-7; perhaps TRBD1 as D (5 bases). Per the germline V gene, CDR1 is SGDLS and CDR2 is YYNGEE. The CDR3 spans 14 residues. Trimming removed 2 bases at V and 3 bases at J, with 12 bases between. The CDR3 nucleotides read TGTGCCAGCAGCGTTTATGGACAAGGCTACGAGCAGTACTTC. This encodes CASSVYGQGYEQYF.

This chain connects TRBV14 to TRBJ2-7; 11 bases fit TRBD2. Trimming at V came to 1 base and at J to 1 base, leaving 3 bases not matched to a gene. The CDR3 spans 16 residues. CDR1 is SGHDN, CDR2 FVKESK, per germline. The CDR3 reads CASSQGGLAVSYEQYF. The DNA for the CDR3 is TGTGCCAGCAGCCAAGGGGGACTAGCGGTATCCTACGAGCAGTACTTC.

This clone was counted a few times. The chain is built from TRBV27 and TRBJ1-5; D not resolved. Germline loops: CDR1 MNHEY, CDR2 SMNVEV (reference sequence). Trimming took 6 bases from V and 3 from J, leaving 9 bases between them. The length of the CDR3 is 13 residues. The CDR3 is CASRGFSNQPQHF. Written as DNA, the CDR3 is TGTGCCAGCAGGGGGTTCTCCAATCAGCCCCAGCATTTT.

The chain recombines TRBV7-8 with TRBJ1-3; no clear D gene. The germline V gene encodes CDR1 SGHVS and CDR2 FQNEAQ. The CDR3 is made up of 10 amino acids. V was clipped by 8 bases and J by 7 bases, with 6 bases between them. The CDR3 nucleotides are TGTGCCAGCGGGGAGAACACCATATATTTT. Translation gives CASGENTIYF.

V is TRBV4-1 and J is TRBJ1-5; D uncertain. The germline V gene has CDR1 MGHRA and CDR2 YSYEKL. CDR3 length: 14 amino acids. V lost 3 bases to trimming and J lost 8 bases, with 14 bases between them. CDR3 region: CASSHPVQLKPQHF. CDR3 in DNA: TGCGCCAGCAGCCACCCGGTCCAATTGAAGCCCCAGCATTTT.

The chain has TRBV6-5 and TRBJ2-7, with D unclear. Germline assignment: CDR1 MNHEY and CDR2 SVGAGI. The CDR3 spans 14 residues. V gave up 0 bases and J gave up 3 bases, with 9 bases separating them. CDR3 region: CASSYSIGDYEQYF. The CDR3 DNA reads as TGTGCCAGCAGTTACTCGATTGGGGACTACGAGCAGTACTTC.

With regard to this clone: Different DNA sequences within this sample yield the same CDR3. The rearrangement uses TRBV7-9 and TRBJ1-2; maybe TRBD1 (6 bases). From germline, CDR1 is SEHNR and CDR2 FQNEAQ (reference sequence). Trimming left V 1 base short and J 8 bases short, with 11 bases between. CDR3 length: 13 amino acids. The CDR3 sequence: CASSLVGAQGYTF. The DNA of the CDR3 is TGTGCCAGCAGCTTAGTGGGGGCGCAAGGCTACACCTTC. Complete variable domain (other parts from reference TRBV7-9 and TRBJ1-2): DTGVSQNPRHKITKRGQNVTFRCDPISEHNRLYWYRQTLGQGPEFLTYFQNEAQLEKSRLLSDRFSAERPKGSFSTLEIQRTEQGDSAMYLCASSLVGAQGYTFGSGTRLTVV.

This clone appeared once. J is TRBJ1-5 and V is TRBV4-2; weak D call: TRBD1 (5 bases). This CDR3 is 15 amino acids long. Trimming shortened V by 0 bases and J by 6 bases, and 12 bases separated the two germline ends. In germline, CDR1 is LGHNA, CDR2 YNFKEQ. The CDR3 loop reads CASSQDGGGGQPQHF. In nucleotides, the CDR3 is TGTGCCAGCAGCCAAGATGGGGGTGGGGGTCAGCCCCAGCATTTT.

This chain connects TRBV6-4 to TRBJ2-7, with D possibly TRBD2 on 6 matching bases. Looked up from germline, CDR1 is MRHNA and CDR2 is SNTAGT. Trimming left V 6 bases short and J 2 bases short, with 14 bases between. This CDR3 has 14 residues. In nucleotides, the CDR3 is TGTGCCAGCAGCGCGGGGATAGGTCCCTACGAGCAGTACTTC. It is translated as CASSAGIGPYEQYF.

The chain carries TRBV7-9 and TRBJ1-2, with TRBD1 matching 7 bases. The CDR3 totals 17 residues. Trimming removed 2 bases from V and 1 base from J; junction bases left unmatched: 10. Germline-derived CDR1 and CDR2 are SEHNR and FQNEAQ (reference sequence). In nucleotides, the CDR3 is TGTGCCAGCAGCTTATCGATAAACAGGGGTTTTAACTATGGCTACACCTTC. It encodes CASSLSINRGFNYGYTF.

The chain employs TRBV27 and TRBJ2-2; maybe TRBD2 (6 bases). Per germline, CDR1 MNHEY and CDR2 SMNVEV (reference sequence). Trimming took off 3 bases at V and 6 bases at J, with 11 bases between the two ends. The CDR3 loop spans 14 amino acids. CDR3 DNA sequence: TGTGCCAGCAGTTTTTCGGGAGACGCCGGGGAGCTGTTTTTT. It translates to CASSFSGDAGELFF.

The chain links TRBV19 to TRBJ2-1, with 7 positions matching TRBD1. CDR1 and CDR2 (germline): LNHDA, SQIVND (reference sequence). The V gene end was trimmed by 5 bases and the J gene end by 5 bases; junction bases not matched to a gene: 6. CDR3 length equals 14 residues. CDR3 sequence (DNA): TGTGCCAGTAGTCTAGGGGGCCCAAACAATGAGCAGTTCTTC. Amino acids: CASSLGGPNNEQFF.

The V and J genes are TRBV27 and TRBJ2-1, with 9 bases aligning to TRBD2. Germline V gene lookup returns CDR1 MNHEY and CDR2 SMNVEV (reference sequence). The CDR3 consists of 15 residues. Unmatched junction bases numbered 9, after V lost 7 bases and J lost 5 bases. The DNA of the CDR3 is TGTGCCAGCACCGGACTAGCGAGGGTAGACAATGAGCAGTTCTTC. This sequence encodes CASTGLARVDNEQFF.

Concerning this clone: The same CDR3 can be traced to other DNA sequences in this sample. V and J are TRBV5-4 and TRBJ1-2; 7 nucleotides agree with TRBD1. Trimming cost V 4 bases and J 0 bases; bases outside gene matches: 3. Looked up from germline, CDR1 is SGHNT and CDR2 is YYREEE (reference sequence). CDR3 length equals 14 residues. CDR3 region: CASSPGQANYGYTF. The CDR3 DNA reads TGTGCCAGCAGCCCAGGACAGGCTAACTATGGCTACACCTTC.

This rearrangement joins TRBV27 to TRBJ2-7; 15 nucleotides line up with TRBD2. Germline V CDR1 and CDR2: MNHEY, SMNVEV (reference sequence). V trimming: 8 bases; J trimming: 1 base; junction bases outside the gene matches: 18. The CDR3 covers 20 residues. CDR3 sequence (DNA): TGTGCCAGCGTCGGGTGGTCGGTTGGACTAGCGGGAGGGCCGTCCTACGAGCAGTACTTC. Translating gives CASVGWSVGLAGGPSYEQYF.

This chain joins TRBV29-1 and TRBJ2-1; D ambiguous. V was shortened by 6 bases and J by 10 bases, with 10 bases between the two germline ends. Germline loops: CDR1 SQVTM, CDR2 ANQGSEA. CDR3 length equals 10 residues. The CDR3 spells CSVLTNEQFF. CDR3 in DNA: TGCAGCGTGCTGACGAACGAGCAGTTCTTC.